This T cell receptor (beta chain) was identified in a study of vaccination and CD4 T cells after COVID-19. The Oncomine TCR Beta short-read assay sequenced DNA from cultured CD4+ T cells. Each CDR3 protein gets one entry after TCRdb re-called the PCR reads with MiXCR. The sample lists about 10,000 distinct CDR3 sequences; roughly half were seen once. Noted treatment: roughly ten-day PBMC culture with coronavirus spike peptide pools or control peptides (ViraFEST assay). Details on this clonotype: Its antigen remains unknown.

The length of the CDR3 is 14 residues. Deletions cut 4 bases from V and 2 bases from J, with 9 bases between. The V and J genes are TRBV12-3 or TRBV12-4 and TRBJ1-5; a weak D match, TRBD1 (5 bases). Sequencing was carried out using CD4+ T cells from blood, cultured in vitro. This receptor was obtained from a human donor who had recovered from COVID-19. DNA for the CDR3: TGTGCCAGCAGTTGGGGGGACGGCAATCAGCCCCAGCATTTT. This translates into CASSWGDGNQPQHF.